This T cell receptor beta chain originates from a study of blood T cell repertoires in COVID-19. Authors' data handling: Scientists estimated how many nucleated cells there were by amplifying reference gene primers. The method was immunoSEQ multiplex PCR; TCRdb's version includes in-frame clones alone and lacks a portion of them. From that table come the V and J calls and clone size; the DNA was used to work out D and trimming. The sample holds over 200,000 clones, 88% seen once. Germline V CDR1 and CDR2: LNHDA, SQIVND (reference sequence). The CDR3 covers 15 residues. Trimming at V came to 3 bases and at J to 3 bases, leaving 6 bases not matched to a gene.

The sequenced sample was PBMCs or T cells enriched from blood (not recorded which). The sequence was obtained from a woman aged 25 to 39 who had been exposed to COVID-19. The V gene is TRBV19, the J gene TRBJ1-2; 8 bases agree with TRBD1. The CDR3 coding sequence is TGTGCCAGTAGTATGCCAGGGGGCAGTTACTATGGCTACACCTTC. As protein: CASSMPGGSYYGYTF.